The 14 T cell receptor beta chains presented below share a single source sample, sequenced in a study of T cell responses to AZD1222 COVID-19 vaccine. The data were produced by immunoSEQ multiplex PCR, yet TCRdb's version contains in-frame clones alone and is incomplete. The data show approximately 140,000 clones, with around nine tenths seen just once and 2.8% held by the top ten. This sample comprised peripheral blood, obtained on day 0 of MenACWY control vaccination. Receptors originate from an adult in good health.

V gene TRBV13 combines with J gene TRBJ2-1; D gene uncertain. V dropped 1 base and J dropped 4 bases, with 5 bases sitting between them. The germline V gene has CDR1 PRHDT and CDR2 FYEKMQ (reference sequence). The CDR3 has 13 residues. This chain's CDR3 is CASSLDGYNEQFF. In nucleotides, the CDR3 is TGTGCCAGCAGCTTAGACGGTTACAATGAGCAGTTCTTC.

The rearrangement links TRBV11-2 to TRBJ2-7, with TRBD2 identical over 10 bases. V lost 4 bases, J lost 5 bases, and 11 bases stayed unmatched. This CDR3 spans 16 amino acids. The germline V gene has CDR1 SGHAT and CDR2 FQNNGV. The CDR3 DNA is TGTGCCAGCAGCTCCTACCGAGGACTAGCGGTCCACGAGCAGTACTTC. Protein product: CASSSYRGLAVHEQYF.

The chain links TRBV11-3 to TRBJ1-2, with a possible D match to TRBD1 (5 bases). Germline CDR1 is SGHNT and CDR2 is YENEEA. The CDR3 has 12 residues. The ends were cut back, 5 bases at V and 2 bases at J, with 6 bases in the middle. The CDR3 DNA reads as TGTGCCAGCAGCGGACAAAACTATGGCTACACCTTC. Protein product: CASSGQNYGYTF.

This chain connects TRBV30 to TRBJ2-7, with D possibly TRBD1 on 6 matching bases. Germline CDR1 reads GTSNPN; CDR2 reads SVGIG (reference sequence). The CDR3 has 14 residues. Trimming removed 1 base at V and 4 bases at J, with 14 bases between. DNA of the CDR3: TGTGCCTGGAGTGGGGGGCTTCCCTTATACGAGCAGTACTTC. Its translation: CAWSGGLPLYEQYF.

V is TRBV6-5 and J is TRBJ1-2; no reliable D call. V was pared by 0 bases and J by 6 bases, with 11 bases between. This CDR3 is built from 14 residues. Germline CDR1 reads MNHEY; CDR2 reads SVGAGI. The CDR3 reads CASSYSGIGNGYTF. The CDR3 nucleotides read TGTGCCAGCAGTTACTCCGGGATTGGGAATGGCTACACCTTC.

This chain joins TRBV27 and TRBJ1-6, with D perhaps matching TRBD1 (5 bases). Germline V gene data show CDR1 as MNHEY and CDR2 as SMNVEV (reference sequence). V lost 8 bases and J 0 bases, leaving 8 bases between the germline ends. This CDR3 spans 14 amino acids. Written as DNA, the CDR3 is TGTGCCAGCGGGACCTCCTCCTATAATTCACCCCTCCACTTT. Amino acid sequence: CASGTSSYNSPLHF.

The CDR3 loop reads CATERDRVGNEQFF. CDR3 coding DNA: TGTGCCACGGAACGGGACAGGGTGGGCAATGAGCAGTTCTTC. V is TRBV10-3 and J is TRBJ2-1; 9 positions match TRBD1. The CDR3 has 14 amino acids. The V segment lost 10 bases and the J segment 6 bases; nucleotides outside the gene matches: 10. The V gene's germline CDR1 is ENHRY and CDR2 SYGVKD.

This clone was observed a single time. The chain is built from TRBV28 and TRBJ2-7, with a possible D match to TRBD2 (6 bases). The CDR3 is made up of 15 amino acids. With 7 bases removed from V and 0 bases from J, the gap between germline ends came to 16 bases. Germline-derived CDR1 and CDR2 are MDHEN and SYDVKM. CDR3 sequence (DNA): TGTGCCAGCACCAAGGGACGGGACTCCTCCTACGAGCAGTACTTC. Translation gives CASTKGRDSSYEQYF. The whole variable domain, remainder taken from reference TRBV28 and TRBJ2-7, is DVKVTQSSRYLVKRTGEKVFLECVQDMDHENMFWYRQDPGLGLRLIYFSYDVKMKEKGDIPEGYSVSREKKERFSLILESASTNQTSMYLCASTKGRDSSYEQYFGPGTRLTVT.

This chain joins TRBV7-9 and TRBJ1-6; 9 bases are a match to TRBD1. CDR1 is SEHNR, CDR2 FQNEAQ, per germline (reference sequence). The CDR3 is 16 residues long. Trimming took 4 bases from V and 6 from J; bases not matched to a gene: 7. CDR3 in DNA: TGTGCCAGCAGCTCCCCGGGGGACAGGGCTAATTCACCCCTCCACTTT. It codes for CASSSPGDRANSPLHF.

This sequence joins TRBV12-3 or TRBV12-4 and TRBJ1-2; TRBD1 aligns across 9 bases. This CDR3 has 13 residues. J gave up 6 bases and V 5 bases, and 4 bases lay outside the gene matches. Here the CDR3 DNA reads TGTGCCAGCAGTATGGGACAGGGAAATGGCTACACCTTC. It specifies CASSMGQGNGYTF.

The V gene is TRBV18, the J gene TRBJ1-2, with D maybe TRBD1 (5 bases). The CDR3 is 13 amino acids. Trimming pared 3 bases from V and 8 bases from J, leaving 13 bases between. Per germline, CDR1 KGHSH and CDR2 LQKENI. The CDR3 reads CASSPSDTRGYTF. The CDR3 DNA is TGTGCCAGCTCACCGTCGGACACGAGGGGCTACACCTTC.

Concerning this clone itself: The germline gene is not matched at one end of the junction; a read error may be the cause. The chain joins TRBV3-1 (or the pseudogene TRBV3-2) to TRBJ2-3; no firm D call. Germline CDR1 is LGHDT and CDR2 is YNNKEL (reference sequence). The CDR3 extends over 12 amino acids. Here the CDR3 DNA reads TGTGCCAGCAGCCGGTCCCCGCCCCTAGTAGTTTTT. Protein: CASSRSPPLVVF.

Only one count was recorded for this clone. The V and J genes are TRBV7-8 and TRBJ2-7; D unclear. This CDR3 is 16 amino acids long. The ends were cut back, 5 bases at V and 0 bases at J, with 17 bases in the middle. Germline CDR1 reads SGHVS; CDR2 reads FQNEAQ. This CDR3 reads CASSAPRHMSSYEQYF. The DNA of the CDR3 is TGTGCCAGCAGCGCCCCGAGACATATGAGCTCCTACGAGCAGTACTTC.

This clone has only a few counts. This sequence joins TRBV4-2 and TRBJ1-2; no definite D call. Germline V gives CDR1 LGHNA, CDR2 YNFKEQ. V was shortened by 0 bases and J by 3 bases, with 14 bases between the two germline ends. The CDR3 is 16 amino acids. The CDR3 DNA follows: TGTGCCAGCAGCCAAGATGCGCAGAAACGGGACTATGGCTACACCTTC. Translating gives CASSQDAQKRDYGYTF.